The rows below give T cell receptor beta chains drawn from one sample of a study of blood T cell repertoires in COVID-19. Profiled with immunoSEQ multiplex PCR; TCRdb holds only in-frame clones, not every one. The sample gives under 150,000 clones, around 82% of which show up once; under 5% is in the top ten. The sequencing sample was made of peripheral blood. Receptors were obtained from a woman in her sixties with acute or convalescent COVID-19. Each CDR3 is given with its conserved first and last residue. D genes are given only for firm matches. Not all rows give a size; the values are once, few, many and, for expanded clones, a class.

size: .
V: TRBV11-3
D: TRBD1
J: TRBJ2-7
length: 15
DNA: TGTGCCAGCAGACGCGGACAGGGTGGTTCATACGAGCAGTACTTC
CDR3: CASRRGQGGSYEQYF

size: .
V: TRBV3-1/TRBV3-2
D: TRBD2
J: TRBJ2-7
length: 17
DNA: TGTGCCAGCAGCCACGGACTAGCGGGAGGATTTTCTTACGAGCAGTACTTC
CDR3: CASSHGLAGGFSYEQYF

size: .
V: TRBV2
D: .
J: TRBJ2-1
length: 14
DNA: TGTGCCAGCAGTCAACTAGCTTCGTACAATGAGCAGTTCTTC
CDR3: CASSQLASYNEQFF

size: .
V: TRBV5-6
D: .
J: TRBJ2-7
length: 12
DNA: TGTGCCAGCAGCTTGAATCGGAGGGAGCAGTACTTC
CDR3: CASSLNRREQYF

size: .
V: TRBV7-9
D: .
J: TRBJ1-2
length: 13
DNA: TGTGCCAGCAGCTTGGAGGTTTCGAGTGGCTACACCTTC
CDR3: CASSLEVSSGYTF

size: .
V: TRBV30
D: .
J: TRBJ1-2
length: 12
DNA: TGTGCCTGGAGACGGACAGCCTATGGCTACACCTTC
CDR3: CAWRRTAYGYTF

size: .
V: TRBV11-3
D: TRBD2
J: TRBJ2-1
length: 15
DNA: TGTGCCAGCAGCTTCGGACTAGCGGAGGGGGGCGAGCAGTTCTTC
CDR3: CASSFGLAEGGEQFF

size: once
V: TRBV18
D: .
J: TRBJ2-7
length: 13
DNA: TGTGCCAGCTCACCCCCATCAGCCTACGAGCAGTACTTC
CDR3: CASSPPSAYEQYF

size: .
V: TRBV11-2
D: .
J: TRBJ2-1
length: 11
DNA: TGTGCCAGCAGCGGCGGCAATGAGCAGTTCTTC
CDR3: CASSGGNEQFF

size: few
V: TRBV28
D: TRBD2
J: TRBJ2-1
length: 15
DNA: TGTGCCAGCAGTCTCGGACTAGCGGGAGGGCGTGAGCAGTTCTTC
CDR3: CASSLGLAGGREQFF

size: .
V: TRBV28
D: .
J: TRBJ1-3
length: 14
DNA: TGTGCCAGCAGACCTCAGGGCAGGGGAAACACCATATATTTT
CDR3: CASRPQGRGNTIYF

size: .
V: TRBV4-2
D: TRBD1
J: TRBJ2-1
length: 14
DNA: TGTGCCAGCAGCCAAAGCGACAGGGACAATGAGCAGTTCTTC
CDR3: CASSQSDRDNEQFF

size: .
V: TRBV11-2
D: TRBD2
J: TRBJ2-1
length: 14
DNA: TGTGCCAGCCAAAATAGCGGGAGGTACAATGAGCAGTTCTTC
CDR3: CASQNSGRYNEQFF

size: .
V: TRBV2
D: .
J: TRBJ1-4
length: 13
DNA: TGTGCCAGCAGCCCCCGGGAATCTGAAAAACTGTTTTTT
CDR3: CASSPRESEKLFF

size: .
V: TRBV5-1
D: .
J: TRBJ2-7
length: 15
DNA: TGCGCCAGCAGCTTGGCAGCGCAAAGGTCCTACGAGCAGTACTTC
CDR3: CASSLAAQRSYEQYF

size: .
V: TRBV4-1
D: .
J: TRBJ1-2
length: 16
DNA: TGCGCCAGCAGCCAAAGGCTATACTTCACAGGGTATGGCTACACCTTC
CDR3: CASSQRLYFTGYGYTF

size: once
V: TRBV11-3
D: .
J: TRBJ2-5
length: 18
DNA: TGTGCCAGCAGCTTAGATCCCTCCGTAATGGGGCTCAGAGAGACCCAGTACTTC
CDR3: CASSLDPSVMGLRETQYF

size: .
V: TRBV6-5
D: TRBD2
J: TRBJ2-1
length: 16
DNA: TGTGCCAGCAGTTACTACGGGACTAGCGGGTGGGATGAGCAGTTCTTC
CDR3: CASSYYGTSGWDEQFF

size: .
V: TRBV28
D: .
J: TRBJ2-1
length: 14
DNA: TGTGCCAGCAGTTTGGCGGGGCTGAACAATGAGCAGTTCTTC
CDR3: CASSLAGLNNEQFF

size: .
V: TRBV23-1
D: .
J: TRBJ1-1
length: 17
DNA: TGCGCCAGCAGTCATCGCACGGCTTTTGGTCAGGGGACTGAAGCTTTCTTT
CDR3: CASSHRTAFGQGTEAFF

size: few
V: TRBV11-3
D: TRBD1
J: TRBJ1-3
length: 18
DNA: TGTGCCAGCAGCTCCGGACAGGGCCGGCTCCTTTCTGGAAACACCATATATTTT
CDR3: CASSSGQGRLLSGNTIYF

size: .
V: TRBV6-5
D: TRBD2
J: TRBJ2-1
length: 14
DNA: TGTGCCAGCAGGGAGTCGGGAGGTATGAATGAGCAGTTCTTC
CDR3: CASRESGGMNEQFF

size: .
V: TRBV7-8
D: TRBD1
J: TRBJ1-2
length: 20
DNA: TGTGCCAGCAGCCCGCGAATCTACCGGGACAGGGGGGTAGGTGGGAGAGGCTACACCTTC
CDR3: CASSPRIYRDRGVGGRGYTF

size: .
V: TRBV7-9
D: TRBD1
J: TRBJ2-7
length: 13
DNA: TGTGCCAGCAGTCGGAGACAGGGGCTCGAGCAGTACTTC
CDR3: CASSRRQGLEQYF

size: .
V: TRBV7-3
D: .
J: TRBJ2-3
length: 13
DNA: TGTGCCAGCAGCTTCAACCCAGGAGATACGCAGTATTTT
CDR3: CASSFNPGDTQYF

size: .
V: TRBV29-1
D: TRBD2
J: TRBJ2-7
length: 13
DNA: TGCAGCGTTGACGGGGGGAGCTCCTACGAGCAGTACTTC
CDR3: CSVDGGSSYEQYF

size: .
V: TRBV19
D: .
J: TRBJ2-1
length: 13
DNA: TGTGCCAGTAGTATAGCACCTAACAATGAGCAGTTCTTC
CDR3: CASSIAPNNEQFF

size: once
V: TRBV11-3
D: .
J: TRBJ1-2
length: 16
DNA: TGTGCCAGCAGCTTAGACCGGGCAGGGGCTGGATATGGCTACACCTTC
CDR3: CASSLDRAGAGYGYTF

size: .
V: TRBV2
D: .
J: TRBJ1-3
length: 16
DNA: TGTGCCAGCAGTTTAGGGGCACGAAACCTTGGAAACACCATATATTTT
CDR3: CASSLGARNLGNTIYF

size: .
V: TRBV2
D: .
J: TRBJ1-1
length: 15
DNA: TGTGCCAGCAGGATACAGGTTACTTCGAACACTGAAGCTTTCTTT
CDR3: CASRIQVTSNTEAFF

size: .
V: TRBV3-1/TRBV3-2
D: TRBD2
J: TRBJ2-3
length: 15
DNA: TGTGCCAGCAGCCAACTCGGGAGGGCCGTAGATACGCAGTATTTT
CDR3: CASSQLGRAVDTQYF

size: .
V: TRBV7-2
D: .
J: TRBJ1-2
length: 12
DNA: TGTGCCAGCAGCGGGAGGGGGTATGGCTACACCTTC
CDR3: CASSGRGYGYTF

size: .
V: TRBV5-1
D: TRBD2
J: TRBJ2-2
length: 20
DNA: TGCGCCAGCAGCGAAGGACTAGCGGGACTAAGGGGGAAGAACACCGGGGAGCTGTTTTTT
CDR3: CASSEGLAGLRGKNTGELFF

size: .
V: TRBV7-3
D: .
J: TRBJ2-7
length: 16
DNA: TGTGCCAGCAGCTTACGATGCCTAGCCCTGTGGCGCGAGCAGTACTTC
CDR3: CASSLRCLALWREQYF

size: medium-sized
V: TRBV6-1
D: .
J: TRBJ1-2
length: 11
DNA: TGTGCCAGCAGTGAACTAGTGCCCCACACCTTC
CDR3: CASSELVPHTF

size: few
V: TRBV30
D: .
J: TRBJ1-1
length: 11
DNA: TGTGCCTGGAGTGTATACAGTGAAGCTTTCTTT
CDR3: CAWSVYSEAFF

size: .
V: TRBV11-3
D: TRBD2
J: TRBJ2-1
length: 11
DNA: TGTGCCAGCAGCCAAGCGGGAGAGCAGTTCTTC
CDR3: CASSQAGEQFF

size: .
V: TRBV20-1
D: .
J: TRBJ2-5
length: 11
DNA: TGCAGTGGACTAGTCGGCGAGACCCAGTACTTC
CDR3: CSGLVGETQYF

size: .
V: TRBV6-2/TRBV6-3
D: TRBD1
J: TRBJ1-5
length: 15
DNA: TGTGCCAGCAGCCCCGCTACAGGGGGAGGACAGCCCCAGCATTTT
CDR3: CASSPATGGGQPQHF

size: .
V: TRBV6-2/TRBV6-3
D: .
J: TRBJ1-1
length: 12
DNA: TGTGCCAGCAGCATAAGGAACAGTGAAGCTTTCTTT
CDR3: CASSIRNSEAFF

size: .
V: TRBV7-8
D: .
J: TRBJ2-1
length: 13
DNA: TGTGCCAGCAGCTCGACAACCTACAATGAGCAGTTCTTC
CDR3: CASSSTTYNEQFF